These T cell receptor beta chains were read from a single sample in a study of blood T cell repertoires in COVID-19. This table comes from immunoSEQ multiplex PCR, and its TCRdb copy is limited to in-frame clones, with some not included. The data hold under 100,000 clones, with over 70% observed a single time. The sample taken for sequencing was peripheral blood. These receptors all stem from a man older than 75 with active or convalescent COVID-19. CDR3s include the opening cysteine and the closing phenylalanine or tryptophan. The order of the fields is V gene, clone size, D gene, J gene, CDR3 protein, CDR3 DNA. The D gene is left open where the match is weak. Part of the rows lack a size; the others show once, few, many or a class for expanded clones.

V gene: TRBV28; clone size: NA; D gene: NA; J gene: TRBJ1-4; CDR3 protein: CASSRSRRGEKLFF; CDR3 DNA: TGTGCCAGCAGTCGGAGCAGGCGGGGTGAAAAACTGTTTTTT
V gene: TRBV2; clone size: NA; D gene: NA; J gene: TRBJ1-5; CDR3 protein: CASSEDSRNQPQHF; CDR3 DNA: TGTGCCAGCAGTGAGGACAGCCGCAATCAGCCCCAGCATTTT
V gene: TRBV5-6; clone size: medium-sized; D gene: TRBD1; J gene: TRBJ2-7; CDR3 protein: CASSLGQGAYEQYF; CDR3 DNA: TGTGCCAGCAGCTTGGGACAGGGGGCCTACGAGCAGTACTTC
V gene: TRBV18; clone size: NA; D gene: NA; J gene: TRBJ1-3; CDR3 protein: CASSPMSSGNTIYF; CDR3 DNA: TGTGCCAGCTCACCAATGAGCTCTGGAAACACCATATATTTT
V gene: TRBV6-5; clone size: NA; D gene: NA; J gene: TRBJ1-2; CDR3 protein: CASRDNRDNGYGYTF; CDR3 DNA: TGTGCCAGCAGAGATAACCGGGACAACGGCTATGGCTACACCTTC
V gene: TRBV6-6; clone size: NA; D gene: TRBD1; J gene: TRBJ2-2; CDR3 protein: CASTWTGGYTGELFF; CDR3 DNA: TGTGCCAGCACCTGGACAGGGGGGTACACCGGGGAGCTGTTTTTT
V gene: TRBV2; clone size: once; D gene: NA; J gene: TRBJ2-2; CDR3 protein: CASSEVTSNTGELFF; CDR3 DNA: TGTGCCAGCAGTGAGGTAACTTCGAACACCGGGGAGCTGTTTTTT
V gene: TRBV7-2; clone size: once; D gene: TRBD2; J gene: TRBJ2-5; CDR3 protein: CASSLRTSGGETQYF; CDR3 DNA: TGTGCCAGCAGCCTCCGGACTAGCGGGGGGGAGACCCAGTACTTC
V gene: TRBV5-1; clone size: few; D gene: TRBD2; J gene: TRBJ2-1; CDR3 protein: CASSLVTGGSYNEQFF; CDR3 DNA: TGCGCCAGCAGCTTGGTAACGGGGGGATCCTACAATGAGCAGTTCTTC
V gene: TRBV6-2/TRBV6-3; clone size: NA; D gene: TRBD1; J gene: TRBJ2-2; CDR3 protein: CASSPDRGRVSGELFF; CDR3 DNA: TGTGCCAGCAGTCCCGACAGGGGGCGGGTGTCCGGGGAGCTGTTTTTT
V gene: TRBV20-1; clone size: NA; D gene: NA; J gene: TRBJ2-3; CDR3 protein: CSAGPTDTQYF; CDR3 DNA: TGCAGTGCGGGGCCCACAGATACGCAGTATTTT
V gene: TRBV10-1; clone size: NA; D gene: TRBD1; J gene: TRBJ2-7; CDR3 protein: CASSVGTGTYEQYF; CDR3 DNA: TGCGCCAGCAGTGTCGGGACAGGGACCTACGAGCAGTACTTC
V gene: TRBV7-8; clone size: NA; D gene: NA; J gene: TRBJ2-7; CDR3 protein: CASSPLVLAYEQYF; CDR3 DNA: TGTGCCAGCAGCCCCCTAGTCTTGGCCTACGAGCAGTACTTC
V gene: TRBV9; clone size: NA; D gene: TRBD1; J gene: TRBJ1-3; CDR3 protein: CASSGQGSGNTIYF; CDR3 DNA: TGTGCCAGCAGCGGACAGGGTTCGGGAAACACCATATATTTT
V gene: TRBV10-3; clone size: NA; D gene: TRBD1; J gene: TRBJ2-1; CDR3 protein: CAISADRGRLRIEQFF; CDR3 DNA: TGTGCCATCAGCGCTGACAGGGGCCGGTTACGAATTGAGCAGTTCTTC
V gene: TRBV29-1; clone size: NA; D gene: TRBD2; J gene: TRBJ2-1; CDR3 protein: CSVRFPGLAGGPSSYNEQFF; CDR3 DNA: TGCAGCGTCCGCTTCCCGGGACTAGCGGGGGGGCCCTCCTCCTACAATGAGCAGTTCTTC
V gene: TRBV19; clone size: NA; D gene: TRBD1; J gene: TRBJ1-5; CDR3 protein: CATSQGNSNQPQHF; CDR3 DNA: TGTGCCACCTCACAGGGGAATAGCAATCAGCCCCAGCATTTT